Shown below are 11 T cell receptor beta chains from a single sample sequenced in a study of PD-L1 blockade in urothelial cancer. Time point defined: peripheral blood 6 weeks after treatment start. Sequencing used immunoSEQ multiplex PCR; TCRdb keeps in-frame clones, though not all of them. The data hold around 69,000 clones, with 85% to 95% observed a single time. The sequenced sample was PBMCs, obtained around atezolizumab (anti-PD-L1) treatment. The origin of the receptors is a woman of 80 years or more with urothelial cancer.

This chain links TRBV5-1 with TRBJ2-5; the D gene is possibly TRBD1 (5 bases). V was trimmed by 1 base and J by 5 bases, leaving 12 bases between them. The CDR3 has 14 amino acids. CDR1 is SGHRS, CDR2 YFSETQ, per germline. The CDR3 nucleotides are TGCGCCAGCAGCTTGCGAGGACAAGGGGAGACCCAGTACTTC. This codes for CASSLRGQGETQYF.

This chain joins TRBV19 and TRBJ1-1; the D gene is possibly TRBD1 (5 bases). V lost 3 bases and J lost 1, with 9 bases in between. Germline lookup yields CDR1 LNHDA and CDR2 SQIVND (reference sequence). The CDR3 is made up of 14 amino acids. The CDR3 protein is CASSIGGWNTEAFF. The CDR3 bases are TGTGCCAGTAGTATCGGGGGTTGGAACACTGAAGCTTTCTTT.

This clone was counted once. The rearrangement uses TRBV18 and TRBJ2-7; tentative D call: TRBD2 (5 bases). Germline CDR1 KGHSH, CDR2 LQKENI. The CDR3 sequence is 13 residues long. The V end was cut by 0 bases, the J end by 3 bases, with 6 bases between. DNA of the CDR3: TGTGCCAGCTCACCACCGGGAGACTACGAGCAGTACTTC. The encoded protein is CASSPPGDYEQYF.

J is TRBJ1-2 and V is TRBV15, with 12 bases identical to TRBD1. Germline CDR1 reads LNHNV; CDR2 reads YYDKDF (reference sequence). The CDR3 length is 17 residues. The J segment lost 3 bases and the V segment lost 5 bases, leaving 10 bases of the junction unmatched. The CDR3 DNA is TGTGCCACCAGCCCCCCGGGACAGGGGGCGGGGGACTATGGCTACACCTTC. It is translated as CATSPPGQGAGDYGYTF.

The rearrangement joins TRBV6-1 to TRBJ1-1; D not certain. CDR1 and CDR2 (germline): MNHNS, SASEGT. Trimming took 5 bases from V and 1 from J, leaving 5 bases between them. The CDR3 is 12 amino acids. CDR3 nucleotide sequence: TGTGCCAGCAGTCCGCGGAACACTGAAGCTTTCTTT. Translation gives CASSPRNTEAFF.

This chain uses TRBV27 with TRBJ2-1, with 9 bases aligning to TRBD2. The CDR3 contains 17 residues. The V gene end was trimmed by 5 bases and the J gene end by 7 bases; junction bases not matched to a gene: 15. Germline CDR1 reads MNHEY; CDR2 reads SMNVEV (reference sequence). The CDR3 nucleotides read TGTGCCAGCAGTCCCCTTTGGCGGGAGGGCCAGGGGAATGAGCAGTTCTTC. This gives the protein CASSPLWREGQGNEQFF.

This chain joins TRBV6-1 and TRBJ2-7, with D uncertain. Looked up from germline, CDR1 is MNHNS and CDR2 is SASEGT. Trimming took off 4 bases at V and 4 bases at J, with 5 bases between the two ends. The CDR3 consists of 11 residues. The CDR3 spells CASSALYEQYF. The CDR3 DNA follows: TGTGCCAGCAGTGCTCTATACGAGCAGTACTTC.

The chain has TRBV7-2 and TRBJ1-2; D may be TRBD1 (5 bases). V was shortened by 10 bases and J by 6 bases, with 15 bases between the two germline ends. Per germline, CDR1 SGHTA and CDR2 FQGNSA. CDR3 length: 12 amino acids. The CDR3 is CATSRTLHGYTF. CDR3 in DNA: TGTGCCACCTCCCGGACACTACATGGCTACACCTTC.

This rearrangement joins TRBV9 to TRBJ2-1; D is ambiguous. The CDR3 totals 14 residues. The germline gives CDR1 SGDLS, CDR2 YYNGEE. V was shortened by 0 bases and J by 0 bases, with 4 bases between the two germline ends. Here the CDR3 reads CASSVAGSYNEQFF. The CDR3 nucleotides read TGTGCCAGCAGCGTAGCCGGCTCCTACAATGAGCAGTTCTTC.

The CDR3 DNA reads TGTGCCAGCAGCCGTCAGAACTACGAGCAGTACTTC. It codes for CASSRQNYEQYF. The genes are TRBV14 and TRBJ2-7; D unresolved. The V gene lost 4 bases and the J gene lost 3 bases, with 7 bases spanning the gap. CDR1 SGHDN and CDR2 FVKESK come from the germline V gene. The CDR3 is 12 residues long.

As for this clone: Other DNA sequences in this specimen translate into the identical CDR3. This chain links TRBV30 with TRBJ1-3; 8 bases line up with TRBD1. J lost 0 bases, V lost 8 bases, and 6 bases had no gene match. The length of the CDR3 is 14 residues. Looked up from germline, CDR1 is GTSNPN and CDR2 is SVGIG (reference sequence). DNA of the CDR3: TGTGCCGGAGGCAGGGGGCTCTCTGGAAACACCATATATTTT. The encoded protein is CAGGRGLSGNTIYF.